This TCR beta chain emerged from a study of T cells after yellow fever vaccination. Points from the study as a whole: Relatively few clonotypes were ones that appeared in both CD4 and CD8 compartments. Abundant clonotypes from the bulk population could have been carried over as contaminants into FACS-sorted repertoires.

Making TCR cDNA involved 5'RACE template switching, which added UMIs and a universal primer site. A single record per CDR3 protein comes from TCRdb applying MiXCR to the 5' RACE reads. The sample has 320,000 or so distinct CDR3 sequences; 8.1% are singletons. There are a few counts of this clonotype. Its target is unknown. The germline V gene has CDR1 DFQATT and CDR2 SNEGSKA (reference sequence). The CDR3 has 14 amino acids. The V and J ends lost 4 bases and 7 bases respectively, with 20 bases between them. This chain links TRBV20-1 with TRBJ2-7; a weak D match, TRBD1 (5 bases). Source: PBMCs, taken roughly 47 days after the first yellow fever vaccination. The sequence derives from a man aged 18 to 29 who received the YFV17D yellow fever vaccine. For the CDR3, the DNA is TGCAGTGCTATGGCAACAGGAACCTCCGGGGAGCAGTACGTC. The encoded protein is CSAMATGTSGEQYV.